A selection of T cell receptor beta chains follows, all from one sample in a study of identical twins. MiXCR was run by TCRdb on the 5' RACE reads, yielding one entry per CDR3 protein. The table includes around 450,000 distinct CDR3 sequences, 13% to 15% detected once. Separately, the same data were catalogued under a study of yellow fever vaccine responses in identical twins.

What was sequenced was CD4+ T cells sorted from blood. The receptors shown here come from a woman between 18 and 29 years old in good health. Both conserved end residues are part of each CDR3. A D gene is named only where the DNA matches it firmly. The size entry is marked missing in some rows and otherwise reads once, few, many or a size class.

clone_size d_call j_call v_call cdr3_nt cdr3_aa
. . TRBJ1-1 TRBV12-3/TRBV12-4 TGTGCCAGCAGTTTGGTTGCGGCACGGGAAGCTTTCTTT CASSLVAAREAFF
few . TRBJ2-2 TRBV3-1 TGTGCCAGCAGCCAAGATATTCGCGGGGAGCTGTTTTTT CASSQDIRGELFF
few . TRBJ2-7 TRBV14 TGTGCCAGCAGCCATCGCCGGGCCATCTACGAGCAGTACTTC CASSHRRAIYEQYF
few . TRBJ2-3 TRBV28 TGTGCCAGCAGTCTCCTTAGGGGTATCGGGGCAGATACGCAGTATTTT CASSLLRGIGADTQYF
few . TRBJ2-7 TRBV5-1 TGCGCCAGCACATTCAAGGGGGTAGGGGGCTACGAGCAGTACTTC CASTFKGVGGYEQYF
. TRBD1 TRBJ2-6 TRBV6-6 TGTGCCAGCAGTAACCTGGACAGGGTCCACTCTGGGGCCAACGTCCTGACTTTC CASSNLDRVHSGANVLTF
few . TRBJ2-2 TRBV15 TGTGCCACCAGCAGGATCCGCCGGGGGGCAATCGGGGAGCTGTTTTTT CATSRIRRGAIGELFF
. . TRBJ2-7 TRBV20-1 TGCAGTGCTCCTCGGGGCGGGGTCCCCCAGCAGTACTTC CSAPRGGVPQQYF
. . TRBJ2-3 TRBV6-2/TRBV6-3 TGTGCCAGCAGAAGAGACAGGAACTATCGCACAGATACGCAGTATTTT CASRRDRNYRTDTQYF
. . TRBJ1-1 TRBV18 TGTGCCAGCTCACGAGGGATAGACACTGAAGCTTTCTTT CASSRGIDTEAFF
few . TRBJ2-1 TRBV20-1 TGCAGTGCTAGCGGGAGCCTCTATGAGCAGTTCTTC CSASGSLYEQFF
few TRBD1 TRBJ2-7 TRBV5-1 TGCGCCAGCAGCTTCCGGGACAGGGCCAACGAGCAGTACTTC CASSFRDRANEQYF
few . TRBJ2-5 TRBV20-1 TGCAGTGCTAGAGATCGTCGGGGCCGGGGGGCGCGGGAGACCCAGTACTTC CSARDRRGRGARETQYF
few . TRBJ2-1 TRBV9 TGTGCCAGCAGCGTAGGGGCAGGGTACAATGAGCAGTTCTTC CASSVGAGYNEQFF
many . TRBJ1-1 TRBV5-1 TGCGCCAGCAGTCAACAGGGAAGGGACACTGAAGCTTTCTTT CASSQQGRDTEAFF
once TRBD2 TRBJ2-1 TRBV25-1 TGTGCCAGCAGTGAATTCGAGTGGACTAGCGGCTACAATGAGCAGTTCTTC CASSEFEWTSGYNEQFF
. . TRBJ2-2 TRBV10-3 TGTGCCTTGGGACCGAGTTCAACCGGGGAGCTGTTTTTT CALGPSSTGELFF
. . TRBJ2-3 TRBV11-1 TGTGCCAGCAGCTTAATTCGCTCTAGCACAGATACGCAGTATTTT CASSLIRSSTDTQYF
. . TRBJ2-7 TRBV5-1 TGCGCCAGCAGCTTGGTAGCGGGACAGGGTTCCTACGAGCAGTACTTC CASSLVAGQGSYEQYF
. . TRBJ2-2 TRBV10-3 TGTGCCATCAACCCAGGGGTTACCGGGGAGCTGTTTTTT CAINPGVTGELFF
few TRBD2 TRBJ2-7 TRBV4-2 TGTGCCAGCAGCCTTCCCTTGTACGAGCGGGGGGGCGACGACGAGCAGTACTTC CASSLPLYERGGDDEQYF
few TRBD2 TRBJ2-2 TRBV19 TGTGCCTCTGGACTAGGAAGGACCGGGGAGCTGTTTTTT CASGLGRTGELFF
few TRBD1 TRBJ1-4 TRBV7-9 TGTGCCAGCAGCCTCGGACAGGGCGGGCGCGAAAAACTGTTTTTT CASSLGQGGREKLFF
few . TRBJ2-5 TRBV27 TGTGCCAGCAGCCTAGGGCCAGTGGAGACCCAGTACTTC CASSLGPVETQYF
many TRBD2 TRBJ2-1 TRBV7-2 TGTGCCAGCAGCTTAGCCGGGACTAGTTACAATGAGCAGTTCTTC CASSLAGTSYNEQFF
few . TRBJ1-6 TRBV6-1 TGTGCCAGCAGGGACAGTATCGGTTCACCCCTCCACTTT CASRDSIGSPLHF
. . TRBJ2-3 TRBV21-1 TGTGCCAGCAGCAAAGCGCTTGCGGGTGGTACAGATACGCAGTATTTT CASSKALAGGTDTQYF
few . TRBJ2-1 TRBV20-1 TGCAGTGCTAGAAGACTAGGGTATGAGCAGTTCTTC CSARRLGYEQFF
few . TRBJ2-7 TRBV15 TGTGCCACCAGCAGAGTGGGGTCCCAAGCACACGAGCAGTACTTC CATSRVGSQAHEQYF
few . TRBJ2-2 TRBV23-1 TGCGCCAGCACCCACCATACCAGGGTTGTTAACGCCGGGGAGCTGTTTTTT CASTHHTRVVNAGELFF
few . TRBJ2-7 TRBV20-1 TGCAGTGCTCAAAACCGGGGCCTCATTTACGAGCAGTACTTC CSAQNRGLIYEQYF
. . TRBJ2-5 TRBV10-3 TGTGCCATCAGTGTTGGCCGGGACGCCCAAGAGACCCAGTACTTC CAISVGRDAQETQYF
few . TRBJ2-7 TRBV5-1 TGCGCCAGCAAGGAGGGCCTTCCCCTACTCGACGAGCAGTACTTC CASKEGLPLLDEQYF
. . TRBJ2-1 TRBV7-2 TGTGCCAGCAGAATTGGGGGACTCAGCAAGCAGTTCTTC CASRIGGLSKQFF
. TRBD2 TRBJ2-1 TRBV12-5 TGTGCTAGTGGTTTCTCCGGTCCGGGAGGGAGGGTGAATGAGCAGTTCTTC CASGFSGPGGRVNEQFF
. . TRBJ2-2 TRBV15 TGTGCCACCAGCAGAGGCAAAGCGGTCACCGGGGAGCTGTTTTTT CATSRGKAVTGELFF
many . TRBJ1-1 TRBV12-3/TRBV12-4 TGTGCCAGCAGTCTAGGGTGGGGGAACACTGAAGCTTTCTTT CASSLGWGNTEAFF
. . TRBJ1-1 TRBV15 TGTGCCACCAGCAGCAGTGTGCCAACTGAAGCTTTCTTT CATSSSVPTEAFF
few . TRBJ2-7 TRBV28 TGTGCCAGCACCGCTGCCGTGGGCTACGAGCAGTACTTC CASTAAVGYEQYF
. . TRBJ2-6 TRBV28 TGTGCCAGCAGTTTGGCAGGGGCGTCGGGGGCCAACGTCCTGACTTTC CASSLAGASGANVLTF
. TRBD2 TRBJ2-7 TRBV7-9 TGTGCCAGCAGCTCTAACATAGCGGGAGATTGGGAGCAGTACTTC CASSSNIAGDWEQYF